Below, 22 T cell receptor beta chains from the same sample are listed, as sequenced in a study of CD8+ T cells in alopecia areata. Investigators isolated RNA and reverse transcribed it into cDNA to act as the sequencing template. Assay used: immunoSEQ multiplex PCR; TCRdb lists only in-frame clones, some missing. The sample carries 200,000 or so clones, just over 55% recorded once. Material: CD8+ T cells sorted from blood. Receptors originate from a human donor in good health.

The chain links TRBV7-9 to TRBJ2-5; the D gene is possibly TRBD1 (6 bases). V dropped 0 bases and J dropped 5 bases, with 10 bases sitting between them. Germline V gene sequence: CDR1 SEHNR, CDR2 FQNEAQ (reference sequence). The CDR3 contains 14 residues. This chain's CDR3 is CASSLAGGWETQYF. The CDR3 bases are TGTGCCAGCAGCTTAGCAGGGGGATGGGAGACCCAGTACTTC.

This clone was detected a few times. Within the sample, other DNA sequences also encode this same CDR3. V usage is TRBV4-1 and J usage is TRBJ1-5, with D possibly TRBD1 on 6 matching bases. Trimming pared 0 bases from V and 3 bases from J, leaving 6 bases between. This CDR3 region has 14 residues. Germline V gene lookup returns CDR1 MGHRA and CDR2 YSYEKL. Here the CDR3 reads CASSQEGANQPQHF. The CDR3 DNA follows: TGCGCCAGCAGCCAAGAGGGGGCCAATCAGCCCCAGCATTTT.

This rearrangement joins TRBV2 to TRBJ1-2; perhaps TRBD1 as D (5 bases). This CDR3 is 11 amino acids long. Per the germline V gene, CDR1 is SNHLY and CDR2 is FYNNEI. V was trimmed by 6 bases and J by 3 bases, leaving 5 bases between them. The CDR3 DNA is TGTGCCAGCAGAGGGGACTATGGCTACACCTTC. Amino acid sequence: CASRGDYGYTF.

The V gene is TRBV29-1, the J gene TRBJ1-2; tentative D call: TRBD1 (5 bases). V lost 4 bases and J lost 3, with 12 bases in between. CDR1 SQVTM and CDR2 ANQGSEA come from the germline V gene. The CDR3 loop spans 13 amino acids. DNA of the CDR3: TGCAGCGTTGTGGAGGGAGGGGACTATGGCTACACCTTC. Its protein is CSVVEGGDYGYTF.

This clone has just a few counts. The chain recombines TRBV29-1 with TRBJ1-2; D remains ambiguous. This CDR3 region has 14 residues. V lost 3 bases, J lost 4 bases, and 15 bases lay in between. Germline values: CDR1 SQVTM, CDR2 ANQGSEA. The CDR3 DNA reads TGCAGCGTTGAGGGCCACCAACCCACCTATGGCTACACCTTC. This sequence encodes CSVEGHQPTYGYTF.

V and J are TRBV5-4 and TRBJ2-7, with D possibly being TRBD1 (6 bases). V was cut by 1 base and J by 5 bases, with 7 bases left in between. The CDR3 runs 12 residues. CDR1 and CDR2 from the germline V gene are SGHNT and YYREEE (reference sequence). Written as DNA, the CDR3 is TGTGCCAGCAGCTTGACAGGGAACGAGCAGTACTTC. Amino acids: CASSLTGNEQYF.

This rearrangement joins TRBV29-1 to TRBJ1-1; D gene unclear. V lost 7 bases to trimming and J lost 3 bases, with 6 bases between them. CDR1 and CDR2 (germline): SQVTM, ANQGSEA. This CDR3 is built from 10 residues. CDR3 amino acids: CSGYHTEAFF. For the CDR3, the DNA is TGCAGCGGCTATCACACTGAAGCTTTCTTT.

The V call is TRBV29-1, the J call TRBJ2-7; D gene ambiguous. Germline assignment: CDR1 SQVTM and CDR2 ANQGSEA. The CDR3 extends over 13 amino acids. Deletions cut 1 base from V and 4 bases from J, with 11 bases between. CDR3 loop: CSVEGGDKYEQYF. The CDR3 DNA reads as TGCAGCGTTGAAGGTGGGGATAAGTACGAGCAGTACTTC.

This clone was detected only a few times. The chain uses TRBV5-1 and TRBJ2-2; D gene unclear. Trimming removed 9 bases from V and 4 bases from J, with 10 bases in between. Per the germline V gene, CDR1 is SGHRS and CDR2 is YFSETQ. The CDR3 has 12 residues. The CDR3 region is CATPSSTGELFF. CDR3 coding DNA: TGCGCCACCCCCTCTAGCACCGGGGAGCTGTTTTTT.

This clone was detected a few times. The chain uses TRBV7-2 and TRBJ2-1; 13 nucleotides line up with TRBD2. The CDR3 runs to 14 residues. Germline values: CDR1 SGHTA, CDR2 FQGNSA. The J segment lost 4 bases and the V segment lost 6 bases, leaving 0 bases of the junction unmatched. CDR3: CASRLAGGYNEQFF. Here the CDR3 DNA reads TGTGCCAGCAGACTAGCGGGGGGGTACAATGAGCAGTTCTTC. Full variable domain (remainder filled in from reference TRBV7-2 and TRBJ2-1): GAGVSQSPSNKVTEKGKDVELRCDPISGHTALYWYRQSLGQGLEFLIYFQGNSAPDKSGLPSDRFSAERTGGSVSTLTIQRTQQEDSAVYLCASRLAGGYNEQFFGPGTRLTVL.

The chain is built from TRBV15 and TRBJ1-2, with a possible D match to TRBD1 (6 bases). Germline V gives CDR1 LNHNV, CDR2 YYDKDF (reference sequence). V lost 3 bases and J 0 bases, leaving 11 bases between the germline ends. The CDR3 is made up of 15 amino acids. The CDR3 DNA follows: TGTGCCACCAGCAGTGCAGGGGCGCCTAACTATGGCTACACCTTC. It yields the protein CATSSAGAPNYGYTF.

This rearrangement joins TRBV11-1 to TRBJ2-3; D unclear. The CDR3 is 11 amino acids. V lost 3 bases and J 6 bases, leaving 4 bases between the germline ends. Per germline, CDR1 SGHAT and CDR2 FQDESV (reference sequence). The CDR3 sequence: CASSFADTQYF. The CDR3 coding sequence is TGTGCCAGCAGCTTCGCGGATACGCAGTATTTT.

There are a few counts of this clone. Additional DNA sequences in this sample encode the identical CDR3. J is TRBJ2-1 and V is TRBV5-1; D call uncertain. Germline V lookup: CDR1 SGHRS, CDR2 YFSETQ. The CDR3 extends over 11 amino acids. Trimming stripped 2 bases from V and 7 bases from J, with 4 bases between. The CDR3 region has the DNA TGCGCCAGCAGCTTTGGGAATGAGCAGTTCTTC. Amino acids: CASSFGNEQFF.

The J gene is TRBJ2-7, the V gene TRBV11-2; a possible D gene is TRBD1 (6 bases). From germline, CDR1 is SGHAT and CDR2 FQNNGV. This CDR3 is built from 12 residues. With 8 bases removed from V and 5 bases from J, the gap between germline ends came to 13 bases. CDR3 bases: TGTGCCAGCCAGAATGGGGGCCACGAGCAGTACTTC. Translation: CASQNGGHEQYF.

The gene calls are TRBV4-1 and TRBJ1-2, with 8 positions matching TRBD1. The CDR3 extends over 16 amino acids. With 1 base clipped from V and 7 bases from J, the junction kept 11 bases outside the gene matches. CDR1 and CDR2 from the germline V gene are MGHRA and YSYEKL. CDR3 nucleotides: TGCGCCAGCAGCCAAGCCCCCCAAGACAGGGGAGGTGGCTACACCTTC. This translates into CASSQAPQDRGGGYTF.

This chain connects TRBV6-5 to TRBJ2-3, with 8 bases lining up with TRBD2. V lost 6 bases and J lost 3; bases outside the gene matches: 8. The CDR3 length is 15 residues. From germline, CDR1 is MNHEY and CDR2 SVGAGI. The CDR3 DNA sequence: TGTGCCAGCAGCCCATCCAGCGGGGGAACAGATACGCAGTATTTT. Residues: CASSPSSGGTDTQYF.

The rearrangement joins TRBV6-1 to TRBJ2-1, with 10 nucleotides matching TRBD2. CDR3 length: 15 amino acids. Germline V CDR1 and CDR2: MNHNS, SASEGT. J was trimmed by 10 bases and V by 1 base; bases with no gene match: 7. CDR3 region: CASSEGSGGAWEQFF. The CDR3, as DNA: TGTGCCAGCAGTGAAGGAAGCGGGGGGGCTTGGGAGCAGTTCTTC.

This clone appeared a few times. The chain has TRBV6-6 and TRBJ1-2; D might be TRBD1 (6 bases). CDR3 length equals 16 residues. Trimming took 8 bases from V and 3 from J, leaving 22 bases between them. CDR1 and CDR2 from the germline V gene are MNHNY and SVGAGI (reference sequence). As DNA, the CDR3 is TGTGCCAGCGTCCCCCTAGCGGGGGCCCTTGACTATGGCTACACCTTC. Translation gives CASVPLAGALDYGYTF.

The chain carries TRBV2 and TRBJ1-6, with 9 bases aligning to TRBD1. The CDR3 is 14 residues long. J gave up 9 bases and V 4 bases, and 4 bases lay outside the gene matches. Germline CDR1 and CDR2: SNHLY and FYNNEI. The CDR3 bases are TGTGCCAGCAGTGCCGGGACAGGGTCTTCACCCCTCCACTTT. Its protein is CASSAGTGSSPLHF. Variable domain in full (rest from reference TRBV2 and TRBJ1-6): EPEVTQTPSHQVTQMGQEVILRCVPISNHLYFYWYRQILGQKVEFLVSFYNNEISEKSEIFDDQFSVERPDGSNFTLKIRSTKLEDSAMYFCASSAGTGSSPLHFGNGTRLTVT.

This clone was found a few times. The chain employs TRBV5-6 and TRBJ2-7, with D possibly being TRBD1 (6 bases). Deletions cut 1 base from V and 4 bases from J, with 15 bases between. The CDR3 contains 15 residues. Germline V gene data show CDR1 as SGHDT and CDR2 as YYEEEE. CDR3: CASSLLTGFAYEQYF. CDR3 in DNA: TGTGCCAGCAGCTTGTTGACAGGTTTCGCTTACGAGCAGTACTTC. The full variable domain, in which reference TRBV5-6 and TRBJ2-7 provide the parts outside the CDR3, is DAGVTQSPTHLIKTRGQQVTLRCSPKSGHDTVSWYQQALGQGPQFIFQYYEEEERQRGNFPDRFSGHQFPNYSSELNVNALLLGDSALYLCASSLLTGFAYEQYFGPGTRLTVT.

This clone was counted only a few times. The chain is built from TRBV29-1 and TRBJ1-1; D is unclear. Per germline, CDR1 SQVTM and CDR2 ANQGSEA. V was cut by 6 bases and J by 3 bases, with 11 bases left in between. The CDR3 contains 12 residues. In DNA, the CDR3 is TGCAGCGTGTGGTTTGGGGACACTGAAGCTTTCTTT. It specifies CSVWFGDTEAFF. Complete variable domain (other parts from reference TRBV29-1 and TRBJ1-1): SAVISQKPSRDICQRGTSLTIQCQVDSQVTMMFWYRQQPGQSLTLIATANQGSEATYESGFVIDKFPISRPNLTFSTLTVSNMSPEDSSIYLCSVWFGDTEAFFGQGTRLTVV.

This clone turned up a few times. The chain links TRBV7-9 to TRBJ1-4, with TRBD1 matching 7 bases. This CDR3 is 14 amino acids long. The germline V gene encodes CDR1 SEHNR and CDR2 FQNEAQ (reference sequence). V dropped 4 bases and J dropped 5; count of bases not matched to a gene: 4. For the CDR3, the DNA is TGTGCCAGCAGCTCTCCGGGACAGAATGAAAAACTGTTTTTT. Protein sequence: CASSSPGQNEKLFF.